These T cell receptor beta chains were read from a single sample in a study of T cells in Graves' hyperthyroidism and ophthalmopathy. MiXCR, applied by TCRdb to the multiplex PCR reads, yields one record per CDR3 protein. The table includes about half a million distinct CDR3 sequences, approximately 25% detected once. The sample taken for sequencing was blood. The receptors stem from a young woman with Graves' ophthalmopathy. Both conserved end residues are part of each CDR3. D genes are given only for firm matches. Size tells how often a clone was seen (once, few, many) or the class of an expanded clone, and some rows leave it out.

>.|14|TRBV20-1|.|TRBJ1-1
CSASRPGSNTEAFF
TGCAGTGCTAGTCGTCCAGGCTCAAACACTGAAGCTTTCTTT
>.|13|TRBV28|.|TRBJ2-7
CASSLSRLYEQYF
TGTGCCAGCAGTTTATCCCGCCTGTACGAGCAGTACTTC
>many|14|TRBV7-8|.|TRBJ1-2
CASSSQTVYYGYTF
TGTGCCAGCAGCTCTCAGACGGTTTACTATGGCTACACCTTC
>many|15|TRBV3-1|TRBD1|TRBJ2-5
CASSHNLDRVETQYF
TGTGCCAGCAGCCATAATCTGGACAGGGTAGAGACCCAGTACTTC
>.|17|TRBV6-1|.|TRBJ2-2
CASSEAGQGLNTGELFF
TGTGCCAGCAGTGAAGCTGGGCAGGGTTTAAACACCGGGGAGCTGTTTTTT
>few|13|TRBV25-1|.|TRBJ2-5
CASSKPGRETQYF
TGTGCCAGCAGTAAACCCGGTCGGGAGACCCAGTACTTC
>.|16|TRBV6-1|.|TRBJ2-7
CASSGTLGYRGYEQYF
TGTGCCAGCAGTGGAACTCTCGGATACAGAGGCTACGAGCAGTACTTC
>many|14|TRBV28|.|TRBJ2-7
CASSPRWRGHEQYF
TGTGCCAGCAGTCCCCGGTGGAGGGGTCACGAGCAGTACTTC
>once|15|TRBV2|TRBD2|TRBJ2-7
CASIATSGKAYEQYF
TGTGCCAGCATTGCGACTAGCGGAAAAGCCTACGAGCAGTACTTC
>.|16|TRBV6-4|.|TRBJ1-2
CASSESGHLGSMGYTF
TGTGCCAGCAGTGAGTCGGGACACCTCGGAAGTATGGGCTACACCTTC
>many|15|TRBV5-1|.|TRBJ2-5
CASSLRRLAQETQYF
TGCGCCAGCAGCTTGAGAAGGCTAGCCCAAGAGACCCAGTACTTC
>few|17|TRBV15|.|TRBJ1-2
CATSPHKAETALQGYTF
TGTGCCACCAGCCCCCATAAGGCCGAGACCGCACTCCAAGGCTACACCTTC
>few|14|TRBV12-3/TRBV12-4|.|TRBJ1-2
CASTTRADNYGYTF
TGTGCCAGCACCACACGGGCAGATAACTATGGCTACACCTTC
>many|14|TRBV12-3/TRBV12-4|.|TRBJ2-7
CASSSGPALGEQYF
TGTGCCAGCAGTTCGGGGCCAGCCCTGGGCGAGCAGTACTTC
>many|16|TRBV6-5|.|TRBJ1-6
CASSFRYSSYNSPLHF
TGTGCCAGCAGTTTTCGGTACAGCTCCTATAATTCACCCCTCCACTTT
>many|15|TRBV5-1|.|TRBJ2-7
CASSSTGTPAYEQYF
TGCGCCAGCAGCTCTACCGGGACACCAGCCTACGAGCAGTACTTC
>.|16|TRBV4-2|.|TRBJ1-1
CASSAGTGRASTEAFF
TGTGCCAGCAGCGCTGGTACAGGGAGAGCTAGCACTGAAGCTTTCTTT
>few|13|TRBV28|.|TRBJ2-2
CVLENSNTGELFF
TGTGTATTGGAAAACTCGAACACCGGGGAGCTGTTTTTT
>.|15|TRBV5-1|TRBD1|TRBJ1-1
CASGERTGSLWGAFF
TGCGCCAGCGGGGAAAGGACAGGGTCGCTCTGGGGAGCTTTCTTT
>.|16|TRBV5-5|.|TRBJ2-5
CASSTRTVNYQETQYF
TGTGCCAGCAGCACCAGGACAGTCAACTACCAAGAGACCCAGTACTTC
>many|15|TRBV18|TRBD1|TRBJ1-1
CASSPADRANTEAFF
TGTGCCAGCTCACCGGCCGACAGGGCGAACACTGAAGCTTTCTTT
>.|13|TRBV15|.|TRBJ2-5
CATSSEGRETQYF
TGTGCCACCAGCAGTGAGGGAAGAGAGACCCAGTACTTC
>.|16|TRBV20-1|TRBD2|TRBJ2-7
CSALPDRLAGDGEQYF
TGCAGTGCCCTTCCGGACCGACTAGCGGGAGATGGTGAGCAGTACTTC
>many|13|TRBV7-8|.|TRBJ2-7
CASSATQVGEQYF
TGCGCCAGCAGCGCAACTCAAGTGGGCGAGCAGTACTTC
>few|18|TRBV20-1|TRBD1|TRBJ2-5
CSARNKVTGGLSWETQYF
TGCAGTGCTAGAAACAAAGTAACAGGGGGATTAAGTTGGGAGACCCAGTACTTC
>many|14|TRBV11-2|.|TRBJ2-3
CAGSRQPSTDTQYF
TGTGCCGGAAGTCGGCAGCCTAGCACAGATACGCAGTATTTT
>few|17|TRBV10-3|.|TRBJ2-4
CAISESKGDLAKNIQYF
TGTGCCATCAGTGAGTCTAAAGGTGATTTAGCCAAAAACATTCAGTACTTC
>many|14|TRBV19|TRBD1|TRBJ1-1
CASSIQGGRTEAFF
TGTGCCAGTAGTATACAGGGGGGGAGGACTGAAGCTTTCTTT
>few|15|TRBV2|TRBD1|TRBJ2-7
CASSDDRGEPYEQYF
TGTGCCAGCAGTGATGACAGGGGCGAACCCTACGAGCAGTACTTC
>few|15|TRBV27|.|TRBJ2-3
CASSLTSYSTDTQYF
TGTGCCAGCAGTTTAACGAGTTACAGCACAGATACGCAGTATTTT
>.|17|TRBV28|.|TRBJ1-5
CASSLLASPASNQPQHF
TGTGCCAGCAGTTTATTGGCCAGCCCAGCTAGCAATCAGCCCCAGCATTTT
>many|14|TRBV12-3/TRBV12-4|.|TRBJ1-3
CASSQGSPGNTIYF
TGTGCCAGCAGCCAGGGATCGCCTGGAAACACCATATATTTT